A selection of T cell receptor beta chains follows, all from one sample in a study of long-term antiretroviral therapy in people with HIV. Assay: immunoSEQ multiplex PCR; the TCRdb copy retains only in-frame clones and omits some. The data contain roughly 12,000 clones, more than 80% of them singletons. The material was unsorted PBMCs, obtained 3.4 years after starting antiretroviral therapy. These receptors were obtained from a man in his forties with HIV. Each CDR3 is given with its conserved first and last residue. D genes are given only for firm matches. A row's size may be missing; if present it is once, few, many or a size class.

cdr3_aa cdr3_nt clone_size j_call d_call v_call
CASSVDRAYEQYF TGTGCCAGCAGCGTTGACAGGGCCTACGAGCAGTACTTC NA TRBJ2-7 TRBD1 TRBV6-1
CASSVGREWAETQYF TGTGCCAGCAGCGTAGGGCGGGAATGGGCAGAGACCCAGTACTTC NA TRBJ2-5 NA TRBV9
CASSLPVWAGETQYF TGTGCCAGCAGCCTGCCCGTTTGGGCCGGAGAGACCCAGTACTTC few TRBJ2-5 NA TRBV7-6
CASSFGDRVEQYF TGTGCCAGCAGCTTCGGGGACAGGGTCGAGCAGTACTTC once TRBJ2-7 TRBD1 TRBV7-8
CASSLLRTNTEAFF TGTGCCAGCAGCTTGTTACGGACAAACACTGAAGCTTTCTTT NA TRBJ1-1 NA TRBV7-2
CASSRQPNTEAFF TGTGCCAGCAGCCGGCAACCGAACACTGAAGCTTTCTTT NA TRBJ1-1 NA TRBV7-3
CASSESGEQYF TGTGCCAGCAGTGAGTCTGGCGAGCAGTACTTC NA TRBJ2-7 NA TRBV25-1
CSVDLRGMNTEAFF TGCAGCGTTGACCTCCGGGGAATGAACACTGAAGCTTTCTTT NA TRBJ1-1 NA TRBV29-1
CASSLDRGGEQYF TGTGCCAGCAGCTTGGACCGGGGTGGCGAGCAGTACTTC NA TRBJ2-7 NA TRBV5-8
CASSERMGVREQYF TGTGCCAGCAGTGAAAGAATGGGAGTTCGCGAGCAGTACTTC NA TRBJ2-7 NA TRBV2
CASSLVTSAYNEQFF TGTGCCAGCAGCTTAGTGACTAGCGCCTACAATGAGCAGTTCTTC NA TRBJ2-1 TRBD2 TRBV13
CASSLEGQVRSYEQYF TGTGCCAGCAGCTTAGAAGGACAGGTCCGCTCCTACGAGCAGTACTTC NA TRBJ2-7 TRBD1 TRBV7-2
CASSVAGAQETQYF TGTGCCAGCAGCGTGGCCGGGGCTCAAGAGACCCAGTACTTC NA TRBJ2-5 NA TRBV5-4
CASSLDQVQRLFF TGTGCCAGCAGCTTGGATCAGGTGCAGCGACTGTTCTTC NA TRBJ2-1 NA TRBV5-4
CASSQEVAGGHTGELFF TGCGCCAGCAGCCAAGAAGTAGCGGGAGGTCACACCGGGGAGCTGTTTTTT NA TRBJ2-2 TRBD2 TRBV4-3
CASSLTSENTEAFF TGTGCCAGCAGCTTAACGTCGGAGAACACTGAAGCTTTCTTT NA TRBJ1-1 NA TRBV7-3
CASSLKDEQFF TGTGCCAGCAGCTTAAAGGATGAGCAGTTCTTC NA TRBJ2-1 NA TRBV5-5
CASSFTAGTGITDTQYF TGCGCCAGCAGCTTTACTGCCGGGACAGGGATCACAGATACGCAGTATTTT NA TRBJ2-3 TRBD1 TRBV5-1
CSVEMGPGQPQHF TGCAGCGTTGAAATGGGGCCAGGGCAGCCCCAGCATTTT NA TRBJ1-5 NA TRBV29-1
CASRGPGQTRQETQYF TGTGCCAGCAGGGGCCCGGGACAAACAAGACAAGAGACCCAGTACTTC NA TRBJ2-5 NA TRBV28
CASNPLATTYEQYF TGTGCCAGCAACCCACTAGCGACAACCTACGAGCAGTACTTC NA TRBJ2-7 TRBD2 TRBV28
CASSLLYEQYF TGTGCCAGCAGCTTACTCTACGAGCAGTACTTC NA TRBJ2-7 NA TRBV7-2
CASSPGQGIGTGELFF TGTGCCAGCAGCCCCGGACAGGGAATAGGCACCGGGGAGCTGTTTTTT NA TRBJ2-2 TRBD1 TRBV7-2
CASSPVSGTEAFF TGCGCCAGCAGCCCGGTTTCTGGGACTGAAGCTTTCTTT NA TRBJ1-1 NA TRBV5-1
CASSVSNQPQHF TGTGCCAGCAGCGTTAGCAATCAGCCCCAGCATTTT few TRBJ1-5 NA TRBV7-2
CASSIAGESYNEQFF TGTGCCAGCAGTATAGCGGGAGAATCCTACAATGAGCAGTTCTTC NA TRBJ2-1 TRBD2 TRBV28
CASSLLLGNEQFF TGTGCCAGCAGTTTATTGTTGGGCAATGAGCAGTTCTTC once TRBJ2-1 NA TRBV28
CASSRTVSYEQYF TGTGCCAGCAGTAGGACGGTCTCCTACGAGCAGTACTTC NA TRBJ2-7 NA TRBV6-5
CASSTLLVQPQHF TGTGCCAGCAGTACCCTACTCGTTCAGCCCCAGCATTTT few TRBJ1-5 NA TRBV28
CASSLLAGSTGELFF TGTGCCAGTAGTCTATTAGCGGGAAGCACCGGGGAGCTGTTTTTT NA TRBJ2-2 TRBD2 TRBV19
CASSPQGSGSLQETQYF TGCGCCAGCAGCCCCCAGGGGAGCGGGAGCCTGCAAGAGACCCAGTACTTC medium-sized TRBJ2-5 TRBD2 TRBV5-1
CASTLQHYEQYF TGTGCCAGCACCCTACAGCATTACGAGCAGTACTTC NA TRBJ2-7 NA TRBV6-1
CASSLINTGELFF TGTGCCAGCAGCCTAATTAACACCGGGGAGCTGTTTTTT few TRBJ2-2 NA TRBV14
CASQLGTRFPDTQYF TGCGCCAGTCAGCTTGGTACGAGATTCCCAGATACGCAGTATTTT NA TRBJ2-3 NA TRBV5-1
CASSEGTTDGYGYTF TGTGCCAGCAGTGAAGGGACAACCGACGGCTATGGCTACACCTTC NA TRBJ1-2 NA TRBV2
CASSLVGDGYTF TGTGCCAGCAGCTTGGTAGGGGACGGCTACACCTTC NA TRBJ1-2 NA TRBV5-4
CASSLVGFNEKLFF TGTGCCAGCAGCTTAGTGGGTTTCAATGAAAAACTGTTTTTT NA TRBJ1-4 NA TRBV11-2
CASSSSGYNEQFF TGTGCCAGCTCATCCTCAGGTTACAATGAGCAGTTCTTC NA TRBJ2-1 NA TRBV18
CASSTKDIYGYTF TGTGCCAGCAGTACCAAAGACATCTATGGCTACACCTTC NA TRBJ1-2 NA TRBV28
CASSFSRQYGTEAFF TGTGCCAGCAGTTTCTCGCGTCAGTACGGGACTGAAGCTTTCTTT NA TRBJ1-1 NA TRBV28
CASTPLDSRGTEAFF TGTGCCAGCACACCACTCGACAGCCGGGGCACTGAAGCTTTCTTT NA TRBJ1-1 NA TRBV6-5